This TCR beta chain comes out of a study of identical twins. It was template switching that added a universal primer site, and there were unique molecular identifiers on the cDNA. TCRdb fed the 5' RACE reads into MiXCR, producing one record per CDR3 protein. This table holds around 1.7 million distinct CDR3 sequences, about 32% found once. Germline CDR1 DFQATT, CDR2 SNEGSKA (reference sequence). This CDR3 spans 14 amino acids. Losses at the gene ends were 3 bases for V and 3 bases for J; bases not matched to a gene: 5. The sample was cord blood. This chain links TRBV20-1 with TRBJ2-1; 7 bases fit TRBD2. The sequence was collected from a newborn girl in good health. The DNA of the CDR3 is TGCAGTGCTAGCCTAGCGGTATTCTACAATGAGCAGTTCTTC. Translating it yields CSASLAVFYNEQFF.